Below are 22 T cell receptor beta chains sequenced from a single sample in a study of shared clonotypes between healthy human individuals. The repertoire was sequenced with immunoSEQ multiplex PCR; TCRdb's copy has only in-frame clones and lacks some. The sample contains about 560,000 clones, roughly four fifths of which appear only once. Sequencing used PBMCs. The source is a woman between 35 and 50 years old in good health. Some clones in this sample may be carry-over from other donors' samples.

This rearrangement joins TRBV18 to TRBJ1-5; no definite D call. The germline V gene encodes CDR1 KGHSH and CDR2 LQKENI. Trimming cost V 1 base and J 8 bases, with 12 bases left between them. This CDR3 is built from 14 residues. CDR3 amino acids: CASSPRALSEPQHF. In nucleotides, the CDR3 is TGTGCCAGCTCACCACGGGCCCTTTCGGAGCCCCAGCATTTT.

This sequence joins TRBV5-1 and TRBJ1-3; D possibly corresponds to TRBD1 (6 bases). The CDR3 runs to 14 residues. Germline lookup yields CDR1 SGHRS and CDR2 YFSETQ. Trimming took off 3 bases at V and 3 bases at J, with 10 bases between the two ends. The CDR3 DNA reads as TGCGCCAGCAGCTCAGGGGTGGGTGGAAACACCATATATTTT. Residues: CASSSGVGGNTIYF. Complete variable domain (other parts from reference TRBV5-1 and TRBJ1-3): KAGVTQTPRYLIKTRGQQVTLSCSPISGHRSVSWYQQTPGQGLQFLFEYFSETQRNKGNFPGRFSGRQFSNSRSEMNVSTLELGDSALYLCASSSGVGGNTIYFGEGSWLTVV.

The chain recombines TRBV27 with TRBJ1-4; D remains ambiguous. The length of the CDR3 is 17 residues. V was pared by 1 base and J by 5 bases, with 17 bases between. The germline V gene has CDR1 MNHEY and CDR2 SMNVEV (reference sequence). The CDR3: CASSLWAPGEPNEKLFF. CDR3 nucleotide sequence: TGTGCCAGCAGTTTATGGGCCCCGGGAGAGCCGAATGAAAAACTGTTTTTT.

The CDR3 nucleotides are TGTGCCAGCAGTTACCCGGGAGGGGCAGATACGCAGTATTTT. Translating it yields CASSYPGGADTQYF. This chain connects TRBV6-6 to TRBJ2-3; the match to TRBD2 covers 8 bases. This CDR3 region has 14 residues. Germline CDR1 is MNHNY and CDR2 is SVGAGI (reference sequence). The trim removed 2 bases at V and 4 bases at J, leaving 2 bases unmatched.

The rearrangement joins TRBV6-5 to TRBJ1-4; the D gene is possibly TRBD1 (6 bases). V lost 7 bases and J lost 7, with 10 bases in between. Germline lookup yields CDR1 MNHEY and CDR2 SVGAGI. The CDR3 is 12 amino acids. The DNA of the CDR3 is TGTGCCAGCAAACAGGGTCCTGAAAAACTGTTTTTT. This gives the protein CASKQGPEKLFF.

The chain carries TRBV5-1 and TRBJ2-1; 9 bases map to TRBD2. The CDR3 has 19 residues. Germline V gene data show CDR1 as SGHRS and CDR2 as YFSETQ. Trimming removed 3 bases from V and 0 bases from J; junction bases left unmatched: 13. CDR3: CASSYRLAAGPYSYNEQFF. The CDR3 DNA reads TGCGCCAGCAGCTATCGACTAGCGGCAGGGCCCTACTCCTACAATGAGCAGTTCTTC.

This clone was detected only once. In nucleotides, the CDR3 is TGTGCCAGCAGCGTTGAACCTGGTTCAGCCGAGAGAAACACCATATATTTT. Translation: CASSVEPGSAERNTIYF. The gene calls are TRBV9 and TRBJ1-3; D unclear. This CDR3 comprises 17 residues. V lost 2 bases to trimming and J lost 5 bases, with 20 bases between them. Germline V gene sequence: CDR1 SGDLS, CDR2 YYNGEE.

The gene calls are TRBV6-6 and TRBJ2-7; 11 nucleotides align to TRBD1. Germline values: CDR1 MNHNY, CDR2 SVGAGI (reference sequence). After removal of 2 bases from V and 5 bases from J, the junction contained 8 bases not matched to a gene. The CDR3 extends over 16 amino acids. The CDR3 region is CASSYPRTGGFHEQYF. The CDR3 nucleotides read TGTGCCAGCAGTTACCCGCGGACAGGGGGCTTTCACGAGCAGTACTTC.

The chain carries TRBV5-5 and TRBJ1-2, with a possible D match to TRBD1 (5 bases). The ends were cut back, 4 bases at V and 3 bases at J, with 16 bases in the middle. Per the germline V gene, CDR1 is SGHKS and CDR2 is YYEKEE (reference sequence). This CDR3 comprises 15 residues. In nucleotides, the CDR3 is TGTGCCAGCAGCCCTAGCAGGGATCGCGACTATGGCTACACCTTC. This codes for CASSPSRDRDYGYTF.

This sequence joins TRBV19 and TRBJ2-5; D call uncertain. The CDR3 spans 12 residues. Trimming took off 8 bases at V and 0 bases at J, with 7 bases between the two ends. Germline V gene data show CDR1 as LNHDA and CDR2 as SQIVND (reference sequence). CDR3 bases: TGTGCCAGTGGGATGTACCAAGAGACCCAGTACTTC. Translated, it gives CASGMYQETQYF.

The genes are TRBV6-6 and TRBJ2-7; no reliable D call. Trimming removed 2 bases from V and 7 bases from J, with 9 bases in between. CDR1 MNHNY and CDR2 SVGAGI come from the germline V gene (reference sequence). This CDR3 is built from 12 residues. CDR3: CASSYKKVEQYF. In DNA form, the CDR3 reads TGTGCCAGCAGTTACAAGAAGGTGGAGCAGTACTTC.

The rearrangement links TRBV11-2 to TRBJ2-3; 9 positions match TRBD1. The CDR3 spans 14 residues. J lost 4 bases, V lost 5 bases, and 4 bases had no gene match. Germline V gene data show CDR1 as SGHAT and CDR2 as FQNNGV. The CDR3 reads CASSPQGAADTQYF. In nucleotides, the CDR3 is TGTGCCAGCAGCCCACAGGGGGCCGCAGATACGCAGTATTTT.

J is TRBJ1-3 and V is TRBV7-9, with D possibly being TRBD1 (5 bases). The V gene's germline CDR1 is SEHNR and CDR2 FQNEAQ (reference sequence). The CDR3 is 17 residues long. V was trimmed by 1 base and J by 0 bases, leaving 13 bases between them. CDR3 in amino acids: CASSLGWGLASGNTIYF. CDR3 coding DNA: TGTGCCAGCAGCTTAGGGTGGGGACTGGCCTCTGGAAACACCATATATTTT.

The rearrangement uses TRBV5-4 and TRBJ1-2; D not resolved. The germline V gene encodes CDR1 SGHNT and CDR2 YYREEE (reference sequence). The CDR3 is made up of 13 amino acids. The germline V and J ends were trimmed by 2 bases and 7 bases, with 12 bases remaining between them. Here the CDR3 reads CASSFRGYPGYTF. The CDR3 bases are TGTGCCAGCAGCTTTAGAGGGTACCCTGGCTACACCTTC.

This clone was recorded many times. CDR3 sequence reads: CAIAARSGGAQETQYF. For the CDR3, the DNA is TGTGCCATCGCGGCACGGAGCGGGGGGGCCCAAGAGACCCAGTACTTC. The J gene is TRBJ2-5, the V gene TRBV10-3; 10 positions agree with TRBD2. With 8 bases clipped from V and 1 base from J, the junction kept 10 bases outside the gene matches. The germline gives CDR1 ENHRY, CDR2 SYGVKD. The CDR3 runs to 16 residues.

V gene TRBV16 combines with J gene TRBJ1-2; D gene unclear. The germline V and J ends were trimmed by 6 bases and 2 bases, with 25 bases remaining between them. CDR1 and CDR2 (germline): KGHSY, FQNENV. The CDR3 covers 18 residues. For the CDR3, the DNA is TGTGCCAGCAGTCTCGACGAGACCTTCGGACGGCAAAACTATGGCTACACCTTC. This encodes CASSLDETFGRQNYGYTF.

The chain is built from TRBV5-1 and TRBJ1-2; D is unclear. CDR1 and CDR2 (germline): SGHRS, YFSETQ. V lost 1 base to trimming and J lost 13 bases, with 23 bases between them. CDR3 length equals 15 residues. The CDR3 loop is CASSLRPELGSPGTF. The CDR3 DNA sequence: TGCGCCAGCAGCTTGCGACCGGAGTTGGGGTCTCCCGGCACCTTC.

This clone was seen a single time. A read error may produce the germline difference seen at one junction end. V gene TRBV6-6 combines with J gene TRBJ2-7; no reliable D call. Per the germline V gene, CDR1 is MNHNY and CDR2 is SVGAGI (reference sequence). The CDR3 runs 12 residues. The CDR3 here is CASGYAPYEQYF. For the CDR3, the DNA is TGTGCCAGCGGTTACGCCCCCTACGAGCAGTACTTC.

The chain carries TRBV14 and TRBJ2-3, with 11 bases aligning to TRBD2. The CDR3 has 16 residues. Trimming took 1 base from V and 4 from J; bases not matched to a gene: 4. Germline CDR1 and CDR2: SGHDN and FVKESK. In DNA form, the CDR3 reads TGTGCCAGCAGCCAAGGGCTAGCGGGAGGATCAGATACGCAGTATTTT. Its protein product is CASSQGLAGGSDTQYF.

The chain combines TRBV5-6 with TRBJ2-7; D is possibly TRBD2 (6 bases). CDR1 and CDR2 (germline): SGHDT, YYEEEE. The CDR3 totals 12 residues. V dropped 4 bases and J dropped 3 bases, with 8 bases sitting between them. In DNA, the CDR3 is TGTGCCAGCAGCCCGGGGGACTACGAGCAGTACTTC. It specifies CASSPGDYEQYF.

This rearrangement joins TRBV10-1 to TRBJ1-3; D gene uncertain. The germline V gene encodes CDR1 WNHNN and CDR2 SYGVQD (reference sequence). This CDR3 comprises 17 residues. Trimming shortened V by 2 bases and J by 1 base, and 15 bases separated the two germline ends. This CDR3 reads CASSEQAGSCSGNTIYF. The CDR3 coding sequence is TGCGCCAGCAGTGAGCAGGCTGGGAGCTGTTCTGGAAACACCATATATTTT.

The chain has TRBV4-2 and TRBJ1-2; D possibly corresponds to TRBD1 (6 bases). There are 16 residues in the CDR3. V gave up 0 bases and J gave up 4 bases, with 15 bases separating them. Germline CDR1 and CDR2: LGHNA and YNFKEQ. The CDR3 reads CASSQEPGAAFYGYTF. CDR3 nucleotides: TGTGCCAGCAGCCAAGAGCCGGGGGCCGCGTTCTATGGCTACACCTTC.